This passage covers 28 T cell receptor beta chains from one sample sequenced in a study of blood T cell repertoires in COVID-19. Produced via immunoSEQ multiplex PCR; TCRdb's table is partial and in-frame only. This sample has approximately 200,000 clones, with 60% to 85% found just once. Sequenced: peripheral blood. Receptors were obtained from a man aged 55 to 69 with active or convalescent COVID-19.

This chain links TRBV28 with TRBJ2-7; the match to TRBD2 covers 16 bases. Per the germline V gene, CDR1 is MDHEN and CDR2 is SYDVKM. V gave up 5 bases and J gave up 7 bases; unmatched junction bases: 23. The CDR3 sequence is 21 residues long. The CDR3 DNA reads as TGTGCCAGCAGTATGGCTTTTCAGCCCGTAGGGACTAGCGGGAGGGATAAGGAGCAGTACTTC. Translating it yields CASSMAFQPVGTSGRDKEQYF.

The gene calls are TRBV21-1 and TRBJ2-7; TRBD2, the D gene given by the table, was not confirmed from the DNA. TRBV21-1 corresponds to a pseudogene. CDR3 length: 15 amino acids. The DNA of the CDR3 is TGTGCCAGCAGCAAAGTATTCCTAGCAACCTACGAGCAGTACTTC. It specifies CASSKVFLATYEQYF.

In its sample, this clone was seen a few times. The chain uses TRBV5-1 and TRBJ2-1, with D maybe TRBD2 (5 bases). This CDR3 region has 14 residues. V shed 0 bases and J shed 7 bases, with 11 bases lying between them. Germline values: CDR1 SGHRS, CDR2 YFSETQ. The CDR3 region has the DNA TGCGCCAGCAGCTTGGGTGGCGGACTGAATGAGCAGTTCTTC. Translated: CASSLGGGLNEQFF.

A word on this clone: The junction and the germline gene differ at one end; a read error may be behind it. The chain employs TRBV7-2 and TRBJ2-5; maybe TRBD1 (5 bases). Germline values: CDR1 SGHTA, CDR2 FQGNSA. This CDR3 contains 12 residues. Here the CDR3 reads CASSLVGPLTDF. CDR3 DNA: TGTGCCAGCAGCTTAGTGGGGCCGCTAACGGACTTC.

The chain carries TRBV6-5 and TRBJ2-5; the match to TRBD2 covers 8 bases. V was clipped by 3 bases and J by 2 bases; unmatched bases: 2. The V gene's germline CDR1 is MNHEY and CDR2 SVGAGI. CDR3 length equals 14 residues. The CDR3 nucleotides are TGTGCCAGCAGTTATCCGGGGGGGCAAGAGACCCAGTACTTC. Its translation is CASSYPGGQETQYF.

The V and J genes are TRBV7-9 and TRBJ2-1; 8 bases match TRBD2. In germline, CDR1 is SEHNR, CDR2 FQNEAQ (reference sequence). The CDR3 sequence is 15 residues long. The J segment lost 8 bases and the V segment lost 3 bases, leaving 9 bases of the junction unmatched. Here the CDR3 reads CASSLGLGLDDEQFF. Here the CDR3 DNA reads TGTGCCAGCAGCTTGGGATTGGGACTAGACGATGAGCAGTTCTTC.

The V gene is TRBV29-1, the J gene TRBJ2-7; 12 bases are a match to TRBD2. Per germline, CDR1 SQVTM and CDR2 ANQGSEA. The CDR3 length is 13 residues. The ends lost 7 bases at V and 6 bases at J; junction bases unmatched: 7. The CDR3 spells CSARTSGTGEQYF. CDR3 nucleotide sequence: TGCAGCGCCAGGACTAGCGGGACTGGCGAGCAGTACTTC.

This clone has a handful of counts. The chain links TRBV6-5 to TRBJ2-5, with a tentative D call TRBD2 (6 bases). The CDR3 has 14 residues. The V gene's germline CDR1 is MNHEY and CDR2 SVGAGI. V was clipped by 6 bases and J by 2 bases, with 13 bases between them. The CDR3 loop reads CASRPGEAQETQYF. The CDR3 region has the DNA TGTGCCAGCAGACCGGGGGAGGCTCAAGAGACCCAGTACTTC.

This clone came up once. The CDR3 DNA is TGTGCCACCAGTGACGGGAACACTGAAGCTTTCTTT. Encoded protein: CATSDGNTEAFF. The chain has TRBV24-1 and TRBJ1-1; no definite D call. The CDR3 runs to 12 residues. Trimming took 4 bases from V and 1 from J, leaving 3 bases between them. In germline, CDR1 is KGHDR, CDR2 SFDVKD.

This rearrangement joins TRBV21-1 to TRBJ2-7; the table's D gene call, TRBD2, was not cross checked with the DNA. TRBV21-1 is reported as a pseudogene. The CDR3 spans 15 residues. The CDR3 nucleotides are TGTGCCAGCAGCAAAGAGTCCCAGCGGACCTACGAGCAGTACTTC. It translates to CASSKESQRTYEQYF.

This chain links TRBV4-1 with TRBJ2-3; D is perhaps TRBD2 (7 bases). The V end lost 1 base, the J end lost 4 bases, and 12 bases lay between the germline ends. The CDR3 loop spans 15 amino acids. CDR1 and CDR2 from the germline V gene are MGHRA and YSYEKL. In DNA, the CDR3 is TGCGCCAGCAGCCAAGTTCAGGGGAGGGCAGATACGCAGTATTTT. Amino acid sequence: CASSQVQGRADTQYF.

The chain's CDR3 is CASSSYRDTEAFF. As DNA, the CDR3 is TGTGCCAGCAGCTCCTACAGGGACACTGAAGCTTTCTTT. This rearrangement joins TRBV7-2 to TRBJ1-1; D might be TRBD1 (6 bases). Germline V gene sequence: CDR1 SGHTA, CDR2 FQGNSA. The CDR3 is 13 amino acids. The V and J ends lost 4 bases and 3 bases respectively, with 9 bases between them.

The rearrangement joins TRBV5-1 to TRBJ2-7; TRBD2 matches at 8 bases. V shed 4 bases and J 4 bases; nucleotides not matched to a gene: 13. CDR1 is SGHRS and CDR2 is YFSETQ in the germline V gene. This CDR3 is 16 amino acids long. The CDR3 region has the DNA TGCGCCAGCAGCCGACCCCCAGCGGGAGTCGGGTACGAGCAGTACTTC. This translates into CASSRPPAGVGYEQYF.

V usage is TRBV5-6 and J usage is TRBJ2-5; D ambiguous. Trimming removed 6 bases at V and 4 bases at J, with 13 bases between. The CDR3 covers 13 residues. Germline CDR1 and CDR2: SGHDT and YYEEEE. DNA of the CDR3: TGTGCCAGCACCCTCGCTAGGTTAGAGACCCAGTACTTC. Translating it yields CASTLARLETQYF.

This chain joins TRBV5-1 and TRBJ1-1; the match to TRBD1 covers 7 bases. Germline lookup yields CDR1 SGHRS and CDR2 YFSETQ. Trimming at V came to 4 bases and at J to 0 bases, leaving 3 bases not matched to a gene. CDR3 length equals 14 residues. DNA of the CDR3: TGCGCCAGCAGCGCGGGACAGTTGAACACTGAAGCTTTCTTT. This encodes CASSAGQLNTEAFF.

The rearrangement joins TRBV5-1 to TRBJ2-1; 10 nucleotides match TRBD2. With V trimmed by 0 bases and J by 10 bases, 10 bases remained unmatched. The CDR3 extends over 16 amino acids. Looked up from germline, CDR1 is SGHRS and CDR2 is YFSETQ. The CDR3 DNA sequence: TGCGCCAGCAGCTTGGACGATAGCGGGAGGCCCCTCGAGCAGTTCTTC. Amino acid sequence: CASSLDDSGRPLEQFF.

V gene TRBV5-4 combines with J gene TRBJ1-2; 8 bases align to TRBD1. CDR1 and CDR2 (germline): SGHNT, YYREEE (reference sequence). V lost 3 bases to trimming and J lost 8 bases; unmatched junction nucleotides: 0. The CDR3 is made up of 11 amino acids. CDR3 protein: CASSSGGGYTF. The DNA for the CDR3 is TGTGCCAGCAGCTCAGGGGGCGGCTACACCTTC. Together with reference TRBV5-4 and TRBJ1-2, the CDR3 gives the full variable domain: ETGVTQSPTHLIKTRGQQVTLRCSSQSGHNTVSWYQQALGQGPQFIFQYYREEENGRGNFPPRFSGLQFPNYSSELNVNALELDDSALYLCASSSGGGYTFGSGTRLTVV.

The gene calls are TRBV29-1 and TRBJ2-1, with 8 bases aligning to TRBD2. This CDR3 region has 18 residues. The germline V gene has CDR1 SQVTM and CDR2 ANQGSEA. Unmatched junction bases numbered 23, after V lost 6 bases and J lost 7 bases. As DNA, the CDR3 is TGCAGCGTCGCCACAGAATTCATTAGCGGGATTTTGTCGAATGAGCAGTTCTTC. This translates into CSVATEFISGILSNEQFF.

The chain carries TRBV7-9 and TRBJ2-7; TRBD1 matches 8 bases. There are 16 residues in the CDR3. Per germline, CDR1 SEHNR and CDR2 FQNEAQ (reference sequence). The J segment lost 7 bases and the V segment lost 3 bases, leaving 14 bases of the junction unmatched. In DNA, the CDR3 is TGTGCCAGCAGCTTGTCCGGGACAGGAGACCTAGGGGAGCAGTACTTC. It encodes CASSLSGTGDLGEQYF.

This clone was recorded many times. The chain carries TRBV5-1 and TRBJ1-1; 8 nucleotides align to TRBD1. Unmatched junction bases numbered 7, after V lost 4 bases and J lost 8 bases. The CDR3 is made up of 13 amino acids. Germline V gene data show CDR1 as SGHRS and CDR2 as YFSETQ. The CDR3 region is CASSLGTGLEAFF. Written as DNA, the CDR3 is TGCGCCAGCAGCCTCGGGACAGGATTAGAAGCTTTCTTT.

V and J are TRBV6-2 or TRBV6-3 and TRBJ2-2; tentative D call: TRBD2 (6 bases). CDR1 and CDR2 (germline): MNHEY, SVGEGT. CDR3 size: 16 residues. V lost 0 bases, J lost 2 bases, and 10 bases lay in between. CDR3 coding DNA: TGTGCCAGCAGTTACTCGCCCGGGGGTAACACCGGGGAGCTGTTTTTT. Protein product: CASSYSPGGNTGELFF.

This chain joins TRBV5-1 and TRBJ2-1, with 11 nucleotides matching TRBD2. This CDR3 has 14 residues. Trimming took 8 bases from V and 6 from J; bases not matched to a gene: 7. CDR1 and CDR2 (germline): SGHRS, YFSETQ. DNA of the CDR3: TGCGCCAGTTCCCCTAGCGGGAGGTTCAATGAGCAGTTCTTC. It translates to CASSPSGRFNEQFF.

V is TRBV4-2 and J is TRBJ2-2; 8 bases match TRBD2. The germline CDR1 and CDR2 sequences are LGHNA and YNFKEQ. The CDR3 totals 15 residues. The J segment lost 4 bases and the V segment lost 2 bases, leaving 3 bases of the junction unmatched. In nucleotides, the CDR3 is TGTGCCAGCAGCCAACGGGAGGGGCGCACCGGGGAGCTGTTTTTT. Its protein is CASSQREGRTGELFF.

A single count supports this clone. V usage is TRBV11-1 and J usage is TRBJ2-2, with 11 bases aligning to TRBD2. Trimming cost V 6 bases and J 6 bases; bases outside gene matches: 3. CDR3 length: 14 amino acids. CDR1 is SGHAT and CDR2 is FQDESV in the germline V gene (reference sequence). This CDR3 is CASRIAGGSGELFF. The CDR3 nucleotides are TGTGCCAGCAGAATAGCGGGAGGGTCCGGGGAGCTGTTTTTT.

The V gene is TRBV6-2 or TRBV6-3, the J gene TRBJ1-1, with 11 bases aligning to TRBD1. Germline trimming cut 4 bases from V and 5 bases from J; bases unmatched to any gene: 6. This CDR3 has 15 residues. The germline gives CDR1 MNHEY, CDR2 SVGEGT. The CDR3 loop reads CASSSRTGGATEAFF. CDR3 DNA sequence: TGTGCCAGCAGTTCTCGGACAGGGGGCGCGACTGAAGCTTTCTTT.

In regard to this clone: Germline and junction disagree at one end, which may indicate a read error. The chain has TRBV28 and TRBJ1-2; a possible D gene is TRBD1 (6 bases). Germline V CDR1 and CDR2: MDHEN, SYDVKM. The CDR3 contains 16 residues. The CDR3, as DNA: TGTGCCAGCAGTTTAAGCGGGGGGCGCTTAGACTATCGCTACACCTTC. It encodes CASSLSGGRLDYRYTF.

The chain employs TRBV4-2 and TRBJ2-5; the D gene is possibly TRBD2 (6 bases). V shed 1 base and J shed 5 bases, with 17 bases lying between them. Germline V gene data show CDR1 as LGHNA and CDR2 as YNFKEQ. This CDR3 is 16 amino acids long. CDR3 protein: CASSQVWLGSGETQYF. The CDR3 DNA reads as TGTGCCAGCAGCCAAGTTTGGCTAGGGAGCGGGGAGACCCAGTACTTC.

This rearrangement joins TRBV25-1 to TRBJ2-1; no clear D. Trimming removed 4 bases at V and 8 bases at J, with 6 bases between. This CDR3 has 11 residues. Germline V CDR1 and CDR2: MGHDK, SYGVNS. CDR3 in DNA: TGTGCCAGCAGTGGTATCCATGAGCAGTTCTTC. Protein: CASSGIHEQFF.